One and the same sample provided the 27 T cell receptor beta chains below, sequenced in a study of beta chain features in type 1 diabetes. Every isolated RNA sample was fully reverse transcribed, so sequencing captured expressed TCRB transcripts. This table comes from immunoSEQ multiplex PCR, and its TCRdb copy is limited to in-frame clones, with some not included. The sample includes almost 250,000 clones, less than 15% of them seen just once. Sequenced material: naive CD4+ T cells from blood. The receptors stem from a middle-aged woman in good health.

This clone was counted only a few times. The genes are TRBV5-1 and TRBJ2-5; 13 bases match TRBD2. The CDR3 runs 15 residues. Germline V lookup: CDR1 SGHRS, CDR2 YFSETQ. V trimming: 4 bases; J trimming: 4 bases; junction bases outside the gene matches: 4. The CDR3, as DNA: TGCGCCAGCAGCCGGACTAGCGGGGGTATAGAGACCCAGTACTTC. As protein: CASSRTSGGIETQYF. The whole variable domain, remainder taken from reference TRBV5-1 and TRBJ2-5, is KAGVTQTPRYLIKTRGQQVTLSCSPISGHRSVSWYQQTPGQGLQFLFEYFSETQRNKGNFPGRFSGRQFSNSRSEMNVSTLELGDSALYLCASSRTSGGIETQYFGPGTRLLVL.

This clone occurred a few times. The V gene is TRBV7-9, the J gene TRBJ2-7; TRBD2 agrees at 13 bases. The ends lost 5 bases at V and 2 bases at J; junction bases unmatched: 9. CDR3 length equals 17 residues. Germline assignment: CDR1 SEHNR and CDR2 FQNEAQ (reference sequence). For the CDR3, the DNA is TGTGCCAGCAGCCCCGGACTAGCGGGGGCTCCAACCTACGAGCAGTACTTC. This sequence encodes CASSPGLAGAPTYEQYF.

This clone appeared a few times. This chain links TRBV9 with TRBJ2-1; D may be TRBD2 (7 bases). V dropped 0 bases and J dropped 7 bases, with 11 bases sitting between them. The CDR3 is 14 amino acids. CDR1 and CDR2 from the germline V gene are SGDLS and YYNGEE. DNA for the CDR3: TGTGCCAGCAGCGTAGGAGGGAGGGGGAATGAGCAGTTCTTC. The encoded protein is CASSVGGRGNEQFF.

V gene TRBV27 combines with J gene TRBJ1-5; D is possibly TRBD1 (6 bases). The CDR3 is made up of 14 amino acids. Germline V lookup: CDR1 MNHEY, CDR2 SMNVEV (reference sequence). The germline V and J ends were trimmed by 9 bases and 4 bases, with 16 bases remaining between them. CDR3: CASYPTGSNQPQHF. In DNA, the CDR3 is TGTGCCAGTTACCCGACAGGATCGAATCAGCCCCAGCATTTT.

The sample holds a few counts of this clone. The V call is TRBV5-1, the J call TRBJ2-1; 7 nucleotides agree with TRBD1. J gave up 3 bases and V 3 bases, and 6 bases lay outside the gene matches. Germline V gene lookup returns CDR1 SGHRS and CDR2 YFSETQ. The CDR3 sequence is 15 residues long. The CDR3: CASSYRDRDYNEQFF. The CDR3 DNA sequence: TGCGCCAGCAGCTACCGGGACAGAGACTACAATGAGCAGTTCTTC.

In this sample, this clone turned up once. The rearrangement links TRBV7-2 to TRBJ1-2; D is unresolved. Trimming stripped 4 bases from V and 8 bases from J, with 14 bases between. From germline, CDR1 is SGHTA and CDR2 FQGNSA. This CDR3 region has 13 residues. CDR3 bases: TGTGCCAGCAGCTCCCAGATGGGCCGAGGCTACACCTTC. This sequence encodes CASSSQMGRGYTF.

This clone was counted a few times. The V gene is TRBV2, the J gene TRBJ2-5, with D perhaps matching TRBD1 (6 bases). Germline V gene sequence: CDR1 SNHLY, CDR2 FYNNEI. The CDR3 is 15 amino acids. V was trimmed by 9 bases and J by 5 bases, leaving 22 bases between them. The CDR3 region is CASQPTRGWEETQYF. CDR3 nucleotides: TGTGCCAGTCAGCCCACCAGGGGTTGGGAGGAGACCCAGTACTTC. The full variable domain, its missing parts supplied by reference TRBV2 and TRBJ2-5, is EPEVTQTPSHQVTQMGQEVILRCVPISNHLYFYWYRQILGQKVEFLVSFYNNEISEKSEIFDDQFSVERPDGSNFTLKIRSTKLEDSAMYFCASQPTRGWEETQYFGPGTRLLVL.

In nucleotides, the CDR3 is TGTGCCAGCTCACCGCCAGGGGTGGAAGGAAACACCATATATTTT. This gives the protein CASSPPGVEGNTIYF. V gene TRBV18 combines with J gene TRBJ1-3; possibly TRBD1 for D (6 bases). The CDR3 is 15 residues long. The V gene lost 3 bases and the J gene lost 4 bases, with 13 bases spanning the gap. Germline assignment: CDR1 KGHSH and CDR2 LQKENI.

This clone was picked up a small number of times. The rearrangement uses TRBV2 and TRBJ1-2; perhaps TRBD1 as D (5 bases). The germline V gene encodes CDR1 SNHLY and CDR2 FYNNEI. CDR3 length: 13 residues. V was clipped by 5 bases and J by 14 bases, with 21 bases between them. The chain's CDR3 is CASSPQDTGVITF. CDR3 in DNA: TGTGCCAGCAGTCCCCAGGATACGGGGGTGATAACCTTC.

This chain's CDR3 is CASSLASGGYSYEQYF. The DNA for the CDR3 is TGCGCCAGCAGCTTGGCTAGCGGGGGCTACTCCTACGAGCAGTACTTC. The rearrangement uses TRBV5-1 and TRBJ2-7, with 10 positions matching TRBD2. V shed 0 bases and J 0 bases; nucleotides not matched to a gene: 3. The CDR3 consists of 16 residues. The germline CDR1 and CDR2 sequences are SGHRS and YFSETQ.

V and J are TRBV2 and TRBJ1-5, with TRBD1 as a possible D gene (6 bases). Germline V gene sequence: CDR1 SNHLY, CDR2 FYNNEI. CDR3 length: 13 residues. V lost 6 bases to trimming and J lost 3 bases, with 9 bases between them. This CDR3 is CASRRTVNQPQHF. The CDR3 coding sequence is TGTGCCAGCAGGAGGACAGTCAATCAGCCCCAGCATTTT.

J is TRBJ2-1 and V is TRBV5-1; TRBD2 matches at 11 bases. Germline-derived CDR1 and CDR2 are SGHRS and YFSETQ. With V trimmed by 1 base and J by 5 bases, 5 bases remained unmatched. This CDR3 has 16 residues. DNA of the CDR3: TGCGCCAGCAGCTTGCAGGCTAGCGGGGGGAACAATGAGCAGTTCTTC. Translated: CASSLQASGGNNEQFF.

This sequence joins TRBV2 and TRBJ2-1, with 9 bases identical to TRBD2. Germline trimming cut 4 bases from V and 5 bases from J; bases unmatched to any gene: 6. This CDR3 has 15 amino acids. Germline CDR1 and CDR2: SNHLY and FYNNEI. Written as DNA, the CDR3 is TGTGCCAGCAGTGGTATGGCGGGGGGGAACAATGAGCAGTTCTTC. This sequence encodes CASSGMAGGNNEQFF.

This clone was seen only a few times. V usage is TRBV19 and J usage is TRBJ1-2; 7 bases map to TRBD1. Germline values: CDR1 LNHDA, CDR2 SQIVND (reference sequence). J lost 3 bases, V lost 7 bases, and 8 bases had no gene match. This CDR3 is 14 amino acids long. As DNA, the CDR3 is TGTGCCAGTAACGACCGGGACAGTCACTATGGCTACACCTTC. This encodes CASNDRDSHYGYTF.

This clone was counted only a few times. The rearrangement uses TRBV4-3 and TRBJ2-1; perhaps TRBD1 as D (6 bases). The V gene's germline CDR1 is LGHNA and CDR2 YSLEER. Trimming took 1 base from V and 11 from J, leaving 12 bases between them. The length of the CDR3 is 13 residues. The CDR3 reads CASSQGFQGKQFF. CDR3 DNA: TGCGCCAGCAGCCAAGGATTCCAGGGGAAGCAGTTCTTC.

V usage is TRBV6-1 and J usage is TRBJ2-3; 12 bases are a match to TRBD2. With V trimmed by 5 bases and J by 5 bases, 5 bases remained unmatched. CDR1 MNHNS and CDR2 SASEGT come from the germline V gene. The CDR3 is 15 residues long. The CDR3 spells CASSSSGGAEDTQYF. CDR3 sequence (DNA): TGTGCCAGCAGTTCTAGCGGGGGGGCGGAAGATACGCAGTATTTT.

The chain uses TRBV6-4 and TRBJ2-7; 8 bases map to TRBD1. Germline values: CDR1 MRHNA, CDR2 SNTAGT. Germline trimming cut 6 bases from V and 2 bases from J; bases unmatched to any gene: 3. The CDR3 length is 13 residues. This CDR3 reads CASSLDRAYEQYF. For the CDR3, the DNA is TGTGCCAGCAGCTTGGACAGGGCCTACGAGCAGTACTTC.

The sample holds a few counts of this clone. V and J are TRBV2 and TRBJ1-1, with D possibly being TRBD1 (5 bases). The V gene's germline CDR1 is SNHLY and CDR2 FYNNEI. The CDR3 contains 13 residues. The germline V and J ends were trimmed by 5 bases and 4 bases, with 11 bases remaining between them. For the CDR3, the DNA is TGTGCCAGCAGTCGCGACGGGGGCACTGAAGCTTTCTTT. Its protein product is CASSRDGGTEAFF.

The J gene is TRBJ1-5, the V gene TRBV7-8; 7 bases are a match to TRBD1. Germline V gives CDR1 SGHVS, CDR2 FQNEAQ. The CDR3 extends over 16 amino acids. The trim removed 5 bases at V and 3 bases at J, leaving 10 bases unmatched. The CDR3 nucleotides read TGTGCCAGCAGCCGGAGACAGGGACTTATCAATCAGCCCCAGCATTTT. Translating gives CASSRRQGLINQPQHF.

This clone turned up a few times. In DNA form, the CDR3 reads TGTGCCAGCAGCTCCAGGTACAATGAGCAGTTCTTC. Its protein product is CASSSRYNEQFF. The chain carries TRBV7-2 and TRBJ2-1; D is ambiguous. Deletions cut 4 bases from V and 4 bases from J, with 5 bases between. CDR1 is SGHTA, CDR2 FQGNSA, per germline. The CDR3 has 12 amino acids.

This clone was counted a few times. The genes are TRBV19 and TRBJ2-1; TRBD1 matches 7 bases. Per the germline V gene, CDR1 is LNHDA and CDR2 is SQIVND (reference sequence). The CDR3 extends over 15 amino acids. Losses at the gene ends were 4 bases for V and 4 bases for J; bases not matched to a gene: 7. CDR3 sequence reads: CASSTQGSLYNEQFF. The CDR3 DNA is TGTGCCAGTAGTACACAGGGGTCTTTATACAATGAGCAGTTCTTC.

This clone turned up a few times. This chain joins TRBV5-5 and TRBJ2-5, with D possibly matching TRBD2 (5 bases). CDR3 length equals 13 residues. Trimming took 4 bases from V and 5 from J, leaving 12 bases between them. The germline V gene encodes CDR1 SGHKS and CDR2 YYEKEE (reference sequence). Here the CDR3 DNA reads TGTGCCAGCAGCCTCACGGGAAGTGAGACCCAGTACTTC. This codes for CASSLTGSETQYF.

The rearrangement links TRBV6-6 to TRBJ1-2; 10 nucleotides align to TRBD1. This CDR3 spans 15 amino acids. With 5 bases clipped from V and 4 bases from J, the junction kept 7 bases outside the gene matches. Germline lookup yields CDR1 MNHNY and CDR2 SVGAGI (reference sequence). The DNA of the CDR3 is TGTGCCAGCAGTAATACGGACAGGGGGAGCTATGGCTACACCTTC. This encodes CASSNTDRGSYGYTF.

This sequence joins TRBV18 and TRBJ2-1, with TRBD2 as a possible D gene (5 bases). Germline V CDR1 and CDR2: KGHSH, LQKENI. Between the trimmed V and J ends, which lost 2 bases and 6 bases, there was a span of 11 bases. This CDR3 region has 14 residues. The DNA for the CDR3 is TGTGCCAGCTCACCAGAGCCGGGGTTCAATGAGCAGTTCTTC. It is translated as CASSPEPGFNEQFF.

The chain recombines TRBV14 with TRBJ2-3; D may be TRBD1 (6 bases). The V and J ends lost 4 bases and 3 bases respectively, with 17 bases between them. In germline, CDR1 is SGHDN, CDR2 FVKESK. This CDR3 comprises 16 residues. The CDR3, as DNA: TGTGCCAGCAGCCGCTCCGGGACAATAACGACAGATACGCAGTATTTT. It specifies CASSRSGTITTDTQYF.

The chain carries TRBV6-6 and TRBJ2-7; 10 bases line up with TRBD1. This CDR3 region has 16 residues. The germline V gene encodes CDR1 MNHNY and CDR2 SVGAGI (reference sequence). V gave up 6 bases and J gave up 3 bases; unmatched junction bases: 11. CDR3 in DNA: TGTGCCAGCAGCCGTACGACAGGGGGCGCCGACTACGAGCAGTACTTC. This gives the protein CASSRTTGGADYEQYF.

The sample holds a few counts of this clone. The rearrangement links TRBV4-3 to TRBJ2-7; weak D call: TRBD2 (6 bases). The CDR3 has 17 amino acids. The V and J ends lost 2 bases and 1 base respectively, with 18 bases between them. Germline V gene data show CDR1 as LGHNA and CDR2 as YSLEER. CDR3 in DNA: TGCGCCAGCAGCCAAATTTTAATCGGGGGTTCATCCTACGAGCAGTACTTC. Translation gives CASSQILIGGSSYEQYF.